This T cell receptor beta chain was sequenced for a study of cytomegalovirus exposure and HLA in healthy donors. Study conclusions and caveats: Cytomegalovirus association was assigned to 170 or so TCR beta chains. The tendency of first-cohort TCR clusters to co-occur in the 130 or so validation repertoires was identified by a subsequent analysis. Rarity marked most TCR sequences, yet some public TCRs occurred in many donors.

The CDR3 extends over 14 amino acids. V lost 6 bases to trimming and J lost 7 bases, with 16 bases between them. Germline CDR1 reads SGHTA; CDR2 reads FQGNSA. Worth noting for this clone: The antigen remains unidentified.

The table came from immunoSEQ multiplex PCR; TCRdb's copy has only in-frame clones and leaves some out. The sample consists of fewer than 150,000 clones, approximately 88% of them appearing once. The validation cohort, a group of under 150 subjects, included the donors and was separate from the approximately 660-subject first cohort. V and J are TRBV7-2 and TRBJ1-5; a weak D match, TRBD1 (5 bases). The clonotype originates from a man younger than 30 in good health and CMV-seronegative. Sequences were obtained from PBMCs. CDR3 coding DNA: TGTGCCAGCAGTTTCGTAGGGGCAGGGCAGCCCCAGCATTTT. This sequence encodes CASSFVGAGQPQHF.